The 24 T cell receptor beta chains listed next were all sequenced from one sample in a study of cytomegalovirus exposure and HLA in healthy donors. Amplification used 60 Vbeta primers and 13 Jbeta primers. TCRdb keeps only in-frame clones here, not all; method: immunoSEQ multiplex PCR. The sample shows roughly 130,000 clones, more than 60% of them seen only once. The sequenced sample was PBMCs. These receptors were taken from a woman in her thirties or forties in good health and CMV-seropositive.

The rearrangement uses TRBV18 and TRBJ2-5, with D unclear. The J call is in doubt because the DNA end fits TRBJ2-7 better. The germline gives CDR1 KGHSH, CDR2 LQKENI. The CDR3 covers 14 residues. CDR3 bases: TGTGCCAGCTCAACTAACACCAGATCCGACGAGCAGTACTTC. This encodes CASSTNTRSDEQYF.

The V call is TRBV7-8, the J call TRBJ1-1; TRBD1 might be the D (5 bases). V was shortened by 6 bases and J by 0 bases, with 17 bases between the two germline ends. Germline assignment: CDR1 SGHVS and CDR2 FQNEAQ. This CDR3 region has 16 residues. The CDR3 spells CASSSRQSGMNTEAFF. Here the CDR3 DNA reads TGTGCCAGCAGTTCCCGACAGTCGGGCATGAACACTGAAGCTTTCTTT.

The rearrangement uses TRBV6-1 and TRBJ1-2; 7 bases line up with TRBD1. The CDR3 is 14 amino acids. Trimming removed 3 bases from V and 5 bases from J; junction bases left unmatched: 6. Per germline, CDR1 MNHNS and CDR2 SASEGT. This CDR3 is CASSDRGLGYGYTF. The CDR3 DNA sequence: TGTGCCAGCAGTGATAGGGGGCTAGGGTATGGCTACACCTTC.

V is TRBV5-4 and J is TRBJ2-6, with D possibly being TRBD1 (8 bases). The CDR3 is 17 amino acids. Trimming cost V 5 bases and J 4 bases, with 19 bases left between them. Per germline, CDR1 SGHNT and CDR2 YYREEE (reference sequence). CDR3 sequence reads: CASRGGQGAGGANVLTF. The CDR3, as DNA: TGTGCCAGCAGGGGGGGGCAGGGGGCGGGAGGGGCCAACGTCCTGACTTTC.

The V gene is TRBV7-2, the J gene TRBJ2-7, with D perhaps TRBD1 (6 bases). Trimming stripped 7 bases from V and 0 bases from J, with 13 bases between. CDR1 is SGHTA and CDR2 is FQGNSA in the germline V gene. CDR3 length equals 14 residues. The CDR3 DNA reads as TGTGCCAGCACCGGACAGACGAGCTCCTACGAGCAGTACTTC. Protein sequence: CASTGQTSSYEQYF. The complete variable domain, with remaining parts taken from reference TRBV7-2 and TRBJ2-7, reads GAGVSQSPSNKVTEKGKDVELRCDPISGHTALYWYRQSLGQGLEFLIYFQGNSAPDKSGLPSDRFSAERTGGSVSTLTIQRTQQEDSAVYLCASTGQTSSYEQYFGPGTRLTVT.

The chain couples TRBV7-9 to TRBJ1-1; 9 nucleotides agree with TRBD1. The CDR3 totals 14 residues. V dropped 5 bases and J dropped 4; count of bases not matched to a gene: 5. Germline CDR1 SEHNR, CDR2 FQNEAQ (reference sequence). The DNA of the CDR3 is TGTGCCAGCAGCCACGGGGGACAGGGCACTGAAGCTTTCTTT. This encodes CASSHGGQGTEAFF.

V usage is TRBV19 and J usage is TRBJ1-5; D is perhaps TRBD1 (6 bases). V lost 7 bases to trimming and J lost 2 bases, with 15 bases between them. The CDR3 covers 15 residues. Per the germline V gene, CDR1 is LNHDA and CDR2 is SQIVND (reference sequence). For the CDR3, the DNA is TGTGCCAGTATGTTGGGGGCGGCGGGCAATCAGCCCCAGCATTTT. This encodes CASMLGAAGNQPQHF.

V usage is TRBV27 and J usage is TRBJ2-1, with TRBD1 matching over 9 bases. Trimming removed 5 bases from V and 0 bases from J; junction bases left unmatched: 14. CDR1 is MNHEY, CDR2 SMNVEV, per germline (reference sequence). This CDR3 has 19 amino acids. This CDR3 reads CASSQPGQGWEGSYNEQFF. CDR3 DNA sequence: TGTGCCAGCAGTCAACCGGGACAGGGTTGGGAGGGCTCCTACAATGAGCAGTTCTTC.

The rearrangement links TRBV7-9 to TRBJ1-1, with 8 bases lining up with TRBD1. This CDR3 has 14 amino acids. Germline-derived CDR1 and CDR2 are SEHNR and FQNEAQ (reference sequence). Trimming removed 4 bases from V and 1 base from J; junction bases left unmatched: 2. CDR3 sequence reads: CASSSGQGNTEAFF. In DNA form, the CDR3 reads TGTGCCAGCAGCTCCGGACAGGGGAACACTGAAGCTTTCTTT.

This rearrangement joins TRBV6-1 to TRBJ1-1; D call uncertain. Germline CDR1 and CDR2: MNHNS and SASEGT. V was pared by 8 bases and J by 1 base, with 11 bases between. The CDR3 consists of 13 residues. The CDR3 here is CASEEGENTEAFF. CDR3 in DNA: TGTGCCAGCGAAGAGGGAGAGAACACTGAAGCTTTCTTT.

CDR3 DNA sequence: TGCGCCAGCAGCCGAGCTAGACTACTCTACAATGAGCAGTTCTTC. This sequence encodes CASSRARLLYNEQFF. V and J are TRBV4-3 and TRBJ2-1; maybe TRBD2 (5 bases). Trimming removed 4 bases from V and 3 bases from J, with 13 bases in between. The V gene's germline CDR1 is LGHNA and CDR2 YSLEER. The CDR3 sequence is 15 residues long.

The chain recombines TRBV9 with TRBJ1-1, with D tentatively TRBD1 (6 bases). Germline V gene data show CDR1 as SGDLS and CDR2 as YYNGEE. Trimming shortened V by 0 bases and J by 9 bases, and 18 bases separated the two germline ends. The CDR3 covers 15 residues. CDR3 DNA: TGTGCCAGCAGCGTAGGTAGGGAACCGCAGGGGAAAGCTTTCTTT. Translated: CASSVGREPQGKAFF.

The chain joins TRBV5-4 to TRBJ2-5, with a weak D call TRBD2 (7 bases). The last part of the DNA fits TRBJ2-7 better; the J call may be wrong. There are 16 residues in the CDR3. Germline lookup yields CDR1 SGHNT and CDR2 YYREEE (reference sequence). The CDR3 DNA reads as TGTGCCAGCAGCTCCCGATTCAGAGGGGGGGCAAGCGAGCAGTACTTC. It is translated as CASSSRFRGGASEQYF.

V gene TRBV7-9 combines with J gene TRBJ1-3; tentatively, D is TRBD1 (5 bases). Germline CDR1 and CDR2: SEHNR and FQNEAQ (reference sequence). The CDR3 extends over 14 amino acids. The germline V and J ends were trimmed by 11 bases and 1 base, with 15 bases remaining between them. The chain's CDR3 is CALGATRSGNTIYF. The CDR3 DNA follows: TGTGCCCTTGGGGCTACTCGGTCTGGAAACACCATATATTTT.

The genes are TRBV20-1 and TRBJ2-1, with no clear D. The germline V and J ends were trimmed by 3 bases and 5 bases, with 2 bases remaining between them. CDR1 is DFQATT, CDR2 SNEGSKA, per germline (reference sequence). This CDR3 spans 10 amino acids. The CDR3 spells CSASNNEQFF. CDR3 DNA: TGCAGTGCTAGTAACAATGAGCAGTTCTTC.

The chain uses TRBV30 and TRBJ2-4, with D perhaps matching TRBD2 (5 bases). The V gene lost 4 bases and the J gene lost 11 bases, with 21 bases spanning the gap. The CDR3 has 14 residues. Germline V gene lookup returns CDR1 GTSNPN and CDR2 SVGIG (reference sequence). The CDR3 DNA reads TGTGCCTGGAAGCGGACCGTCATTCCCGGCCTTCAGTACTTC. Protein product: CAWKRTVIPGLQYF.

The chain links TRBV6-1 to TRBJ1-1; no clear D gene. CDR1 MNHNS and CDR2 SASEGT come from the germline V gene. Trimming shortened V by 2 bases and J by 6 bases, and 10 bases separated the two germline ends. The CDR3 consists of 13 residues. CDR3 DNA sequence: TGTGCCAGCAGTGAAAGAGAGCTTGCTGAAGCTTTCTTT. It yields the protein CASSERELAEAFF.

This rearrangement joins TRBV4-1 to TRBJ2-6; 8 nucleotides match TRBD1. The ends lost 3 bases at V and 0 bases at J; junction bases unmatched: 7. The CDR3 runs to 18 residues. CDR1 MGHRA and CDR2 YSYEKL come from the germline V gene. CDR3 sequence: CASSQAGTGLSGANVLTF. The DNA for the CDR3 is TGCGCCAGCAGCCAGGCGGGGACAGGACTCTCTGGGGCCAACGTCCTGACTTTC.

The chain carries TRBV19 and TRBJ1-1; D is ambiguous. Germline loops: CDR1 LNHDA, CDR2 SQIVND (reference sequence). The CDR3 is made up of 11 amino acids. V lost 7 bases, J lost 10 bases, and 13 bases lay in between. The CDR3 DNA reads as TGTGCCAGTACTGACATTGCATCAGCTTTCTTT. It codes for CASTDIASAFF. Full variable domain (rest looked up from reference TRBV19 and TRBJ1-1): DGGITQSPKYLFRKEGQNVTLSCEQNLNHDAMYWYRQDPGQGLRLIYYSQIVNDFQKGDIAEGYSVSREKKESFPLTVTSAQKNPTAFYLCASTDIASAFFGQGTRLTVV.

This clone was picked up a small number of times. J is TRBJ1-1 and V is TRBV10-3; D unresolved. The CDR3 length is 14 residues. V shed 3 bases and J shed 0 bases, with 8 bases lying between them. CDR1 and CDR2 (germline): ENHRY, SYGVKD. In nucleotides, the CDR3 is TGTGCCATCAGTGAAGAGGGATTGAACACTGAAGCTTTCTTT. Its translation: CAISEEGLNTEAFF.

This chain uses TRBV27 with TRBJ2-2; tentatively, D is TRBD1 (6 bases). CDR1 is MNHEY and CDR2 is SMNVEV in the germline V gene (reference sequence). The CDR3 extends over 14 amino acids. Deletions cut 3 bases from V and 7 bases from J, with 12 bases between. The CDR3 region has the DNA TGTGCCAGCAGTTTCTACAGGGTTAACGGGGAGCTGTTTTTT. Amino acids: CASSFYRVNGELFF.

This chain uses TRBV6-1 with TRBJ1-5; tentatively, D is TRBD1 (6 bases). Trimming shortened V by 7 bases and J by 7 bases, and 14 bases separated the two germline ends. The CDR3 is 13 amino acids. Germline CDR1 and CDR2: MNHNS and SASEGT. The CDR3 here is CASTRKGDQPQHF. The DNA for the CDR3 is TGTGCCAGCACCCGAAAGGGGGACCAGCCCCAGCATTTT.

To note about this clone: The junction shows a germline mismatch at one end, possibly a read error. At the DNA level, this CDR3 is encoded by other sequences in the same sample as well. The chain combines TRBV5-1 with TRBJ1-2; D possibly corresponds to TRBD1 (6 bases). There are 14 residues in the CDR3. The germline V gene has CDR1 SGHRS and CDR2 YFSETQ. This CDR3 is CASSSDTGRYGYTF. CDR3 nucleotides: TGCGCCAGCAGCTCGGACACAGGGCGCTATGGATACACCTTC. Complete variable domain (other parts from reference TRBV5-1 and TRBJ1-2): KAGVTQTPRYLIKTRGQQVTLSCSPISGHRSVSWYQQTPGQGLQFLFEYFSETQRNKGNFPGRFSGRQFSNSRSEMNVSTLELGDSALYLCASSSDTGRYGYTFGSGTRLTVV.

The chain uses TRBV28 and TRBJ2-5, with D maybe TRBD2 (5 bases). The CDR3 loop spans 15 amino acids. The germline V gene encodes CDR1 MDHEN and CDR2 SYDVKM. The V gene lost 3 bases and the J gene lost 5 bases, with 16 bases spanning the gap. CDR3 sequence (DNA): TGTGCCAGCAGTTTCCTTTCCGGTAGAGGGGAGACCCAGTACTTC. This codes for CASSFLSGRGETQYF.